The 23 T cell receptor beta chains below all came from one sample that was sequenced in a study of Graves' ophthalmopathy and Graves' hyperthyroidism. The authors amplified TCR beta CDR3 regions, and they did so from RNA transcripts for repertoire sequencing. Second-round multiplex PCR came after first-round RT-PCR with HTBI primers. TCRdb passed the multiplex PCR reads through MiXCR, listing each CDR3 protein once. The sample has 230,000 or so distinct CDR3 sequences, about 46% seen once; the top ten hold more than 45%. Sequences were obtained from peripheral blood. The receptors here all came from an adult man with Graves' ophthalmopathy.

V gene TRBV20-1 combines with J gene TRBJ1-1; D possibly corresponds to TRBD1 (6 bases). The V end was cut by 6 bases, the J end by 4 bases, with 21 bases between. From germline, CDR1 is DFQATT and CDR2 SNEGSKA (reference sequence). The length of the CDR3 is 15 residues. The CDR3 DNA sequence: TGCAGTGCCCACTCGGGGGGCGCTAGCTTCACTGAAGCTTTCTTT. Translated, it gives CSAHSGGASFTEAFF.

V and J are TRBV28 and TRBJ1-6, with D tentatively TRBD1 (5 bases). Trimming removed 2 bases from V and 9 bases from J, with 11 bases in between. Germline V gene data show CDR1 as MDHEN and CDR2 as SYDVKM. The CDR3 extends over 14 amino acids. CDR3 bases: TGTGCCAGCAGTTTAGGGACCAGTGGTTCACCCCTCCACTTT. This gives the protein CASSLGTSGSPLHF.

The V gene is TRBV6-5, the J gene TRBJ1-1; weak D call: TRBD1 (6 bases). This CDR3 has 14 amino acids. V lost 6 bases, J lost 11 bases, and 22 bases lay in between. Looked up from germline, CDR1 is MNHEY and CDR2 is SVGAGI. The CDR3 protein is CASRKGHLKFGAFF. Here the CDR3 DNA reads TGTGCCAGCAGGAAGGGACACCTAAAGTTCGGGGCTTTCTTT.

The CDR3 DNA sequence: TGTGCCATCAGTGAGGACCGAGACAGCGGTCAGTTCTTC. This gives the protein CAISEDRDSGQFF. The genes are TRBV10-3 and TRBJ2-7; either TRBD1 or TRBD2 may fit D (5 bases each). The DNA end lines up better with TRBJ2-1; the J call may be wrong. Germline CDR1 ENHRY, CDR2 SYGVKD. The CDR3 consists of 13 residues.

The chain joins TRBV20-1 to TRBJ2-5; 10 positions agree with TRBD2. J gave up 2 bases and V 0 bases, and 3 bases lay outside the gene matches. CDR1 is DFQATT, CDR2 SNEGSKA, per germline (reference sequence). This CDR3 region has 15 residues. The CDR3 loop is CSARERAGGQETQYF. The CDR3 nucleotides read TGCAGTGCTAGAGAGCGAGCGGGGGGGCAAGAGACCCAGTACTTC.

The table lists this clonotype with a few counts. This chain connects TRBV5-1 to TRBJ2-7; tentative D call: TRBD1 (5 bases). Looked up from germline, CDR1 is SGHRS and CDR2 is YFSETQ. The CDR3 has 15 amino acids. With 5 bases removed from V and 0 bases from J, the gap between germline ends came to 15 bases. The CDR3 spells CASSFLTGSSYEQYF. The CDR3 nucleotides are TGCGCCAGCAGTTTCCTTACAGGAAGCTCCTACGAGCAGTACTTC.

This clonotype was counted a few times. The chain employs TRBV20-1 and TRBJ2-7; 7 bases agree with TRBD1. Per germline, CDR1 DFQATT and CDR2 SNEGSKA (reference sequence). The CDR3 extends over 14 amino acids. Unmatched junction bases numbered 6, after V lost 0 bases and J lost 4 bases. CDR3 nucleotide sequence: TGCAGTGCTAGAGATCCCCAGGGGGTTTACGAGCAGTACTTC. This translates into CSARDPQGVYEQYF.

This clonotype was picked up many times. The chain employs TRBV29-1 and TRBJ1-1; D is perhaps TRBD1 (6 bases). CDR1 and CDR2 (germline): SQVTM, ANQGSEA. V lost 4 bases to trimming and J lost 0 bases, with 18 bases between them. This CDR3 is 16 amino acids long. The CDR3 DNA is TGCAGCGTTGGGGCAGGGGCTAAAGGGCTGAACACTGAAGCTTTCTTT. The encoded protein is CSVGAGAKGLNTEAFF.

The chain recombines TRBV7-8 with TRBJ1-1; TRBD1 is a possible D gene (5 bases). Germline V gives CDR1 SGHVS, CDR2 FQNEAQ. V shed 5 bases and J shed 0 bases, with 13 bases lying between them. The CDR3 length is 15 residues. The CDR3 DNA is TGTGCCAGCAGCATTGACAGTGCCTTGAACACTGAAGCTTTCTTT. It codes for CASSIDSALNTEAFF.

This clonotype was counted a few times. This chain connects TRBV5-1 to TRBJ1-2, with 12 bases lining up with TRBD1. Germline-derived CDR1 and CDR2 are SGHRS and YFSETQ. Unmatched junction bases numbered 10, after V lost 4 bases and J lost 6 bases. The CDR3 loop spans 16 amino acids. This chain's CDR3 is CASSEGQGARGDGYTF. The CDR3 DNA reads as TGCGCCAGCAGCGAGGGACAGGGGGCGCGAGGAGATGGCTACACCTTC. Complete variable domain (other parts from reference TRBV5-1 and TRBJ1-2): KAGVTQTPRYLIKTRGQQVTLSCSPISGHRSVSWYQQTPGQGLQFLFEYFSETQRNKGNFPGRFSGRQFSNSRSEMNVSTLELGDSALYLCASSEGQGARGDGYTFGSGTRLTVV.

The V gene is TRBV29-1, the J gene TRBJ1-5; the D gene is possibly TRBD1 (6 bases). The CDR3 extends over 13 amino acids. Germline V CDR1 and CDR2: SQVTM, ANQGSEA. V shed 6 bases and J shed 8 bases, with 17 bases lying between them. CDR3 coding DNA: TGCAGCGTCACCACAGGGTCCAGCAAGCCCCAGCATTTT. Translated, it gives CSVTTGSSKPQHF.

This clonotype was seen a single time. The genes are TRBV25-1 and TRBJ2-5, with D maybe TRBD2 (5 bases). The DNA end is a closer match to TRBJ2-1, so the J assignment may be wrong. This CDR3 is built from 14 residues. CDR1 and CDR2 (germline): MGHDK, SYGVNS. CDR3 sequence: CASSSWGAEDEQFF. The CDR3 DNA sequence: TGTGCCAGCAGTTCGTGGGGAGCAGAAGATGAGCAGTTCTTC.

Concerning this clonotype: One junction end does not reproduce the germline sequence, and a read error may be involved. The J gene is TRBJ2-7, the V gene TRBV9; possibly TRBD1 for D (6 bases). The CDR3 consists of 12 residues. The germline V gene encodes CDR1 SGDLS and CDR2 YYNGEE. In nucleotides, the CDR3 is TGCGCCAGCAGACGGGACATTTCCGAGCAGTACTTC. The encoded protein is CASRRDISEQYF.

About this clonotype itself: A junction end diverges from the germline sequence, so it may reflect a read error. The chain combines TRBV10-3 with TRBJ2-2; 8 bases match TRBD2. This CDR3 is 16 amino acids long. Per the germline V gene, CDR1 is ENHRY and CDR2 is SYGVKD. The CDR3 protein is CASSEQAGDGTGELFF. The CDR3, as DNA: TGTGCCAGCAGTGAACAAGCGGGAGATGGCACCGGGGAGCTGTTTTTT.

This clonotype has more than one count but fewer than ten. The chain has TRBV2 and TRBJ1-2; D remains ambiguous. CDR3 length equals 14 residues. From germline, CDR1 is SNHLY and CDR2 FYNNEI. V lost 10 bases to trimming and J lost 8 bases, with 23 bases between them. CDR3: CATTTAAELGGYTF. As DNA, the CDR3 is TGTGCCACCACCACAGCGGCAGAGTTAGGCGGCTACACCTTC.

There are a few counts of this clonotype. The chain links TRBV20-1 to TRBJ2-5, with unresolved D. Per the germline V gene, CDR1 is DFQATT and CDR2 is SNEGSKA (reference sequence). Trimming pared 5 bases from V and 3 bases from J, leaving 13 bases between. The CDR3 extends over 13 amino acids. In nucleotides, the CDR3 is TGCAGTGCTTTGACTCGAATCGAAGAGACCCAGTACTTC. This codes for CSALTRIEETQYF.

This clonotype was counted only a few times. The rearrangement links TRBV9 to TRBJ1-6; 7 bases match TRBD1. Germline V gene sequence: CDR1 SGDLS, CDR2 YYNGEE. The V and J ends lost 3 bases and 7 bases, in that order; junction bases with no gene match: 4. The CDR3 totals 14 residues. The CDR3 sequence: CASSEDRSNSPLHF. The CDR3 DNA is TGTGCCAGCAGCGAGGACAGGTCCAATTCACCCCTCCACTTT.

The V and J genes are TRBV28 and TRBJ1-6; D is undetermined. V lost 5 bases and J 9 bases, leaving 17 bases between the germline ends. Germline lookup yields CDR1 MDHEN and CDR2 SYDVKM. The length of the CDR3 is 15 residues. CDR3 loop: CASSPRHVSFSPLHF. The CDR3 DNA sequence: TGTGCCAGCAGTCCGCGACATGTCTCTTTTTCACCCCTCCACTTT.

The rearrangement links TRBV5-6 to TRBJ2-5, with no clear D. The CDR3 spans 12 residues. Trimming left V 0 bases short and J 5 bases short, with 5 bases between. Germline CDR1 and CDR2: SGHDT and YYEEEE. The CDR3 sequence: CASSLGYETQYF. The CDR3, as DNA: TGTGCCAGCAGCTTGGGATACGAGACCCAGTACTTC.

This rearrangement joins TRBV7-9 to TRBJ2-7, with D unclear. CDR1 is SEHNR and CDR2 is FQNEAQ in the germline V gene (reference sequence). This CDR3 is 14 amino acids long. Deletions cut 6 bases from V and 1 base from J, with 13 bases between. CDR3 loop: CASSLGLLSYEQYF. The CDR3 DNA reads as TGTGCCAGCAGTTTGGGGTTGCTATCCTACGAGCAGTACTTC.

The V call is TRBV29-1, the J call TRBJ1-2, with D tentatively TRBD1 (5 bases). Germline CDR1 and CDR2: SQVTM and ANQGSEA. V was shortened by 7 bases and J by 7 bases, with 13 bases between the two germline ends. The CDR3 has 11 amino acids. The CDR3 nucleotides read TGCAGCGACCACCGGGACGGTGGCTACACCTTC. Amino acids: CSDHRDGGYTF.

This clonotype came up a few times. One end of the junction does not line up with germline, which may come from a read error. CDR3 in DNA: TGTGCCAGCAGCATAGCAGGGGGATCGGGAATAAATTCACCCCTCCACTTT. Its protein is CASSIAGGSGINSPLHF. This chain joins TRBV7-6 and TRBJ1-6; TRBD1 matches at 7 bases. The CDR3 is 17 residues long. Looked up from germline, CDR1 is SGHVS and CDR2 is FNYEAQ.

The chain uses TRBV28 and TRBJ2-5, with D uncertain. With 3 bases removed from V and 5 bases from J, the gap between germline ends came to 16 bases. The CDR3 length is 15 residues. Germline CDR1 and CDR2: MDHEN and SYDVKM. The CDR3 is CASSLAGKAVETQYF. CDR3 nucleotides: TGTGCCAGCAGTTTGGCAGGAAAGGCTGTGGAGACCCAGTACTTC.